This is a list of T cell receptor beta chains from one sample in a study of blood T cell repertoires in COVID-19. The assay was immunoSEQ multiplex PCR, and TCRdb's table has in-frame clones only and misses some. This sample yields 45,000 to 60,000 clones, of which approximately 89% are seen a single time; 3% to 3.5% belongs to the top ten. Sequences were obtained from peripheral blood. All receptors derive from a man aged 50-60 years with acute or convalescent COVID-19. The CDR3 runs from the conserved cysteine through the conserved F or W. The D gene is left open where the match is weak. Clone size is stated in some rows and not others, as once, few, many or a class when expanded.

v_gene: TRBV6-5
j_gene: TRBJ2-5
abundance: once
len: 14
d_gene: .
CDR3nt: TGTGCCAGCGGCATCGGCAGGGCCCAAGAGACCCAGTACTTC
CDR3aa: CASGIGRAQETQYF

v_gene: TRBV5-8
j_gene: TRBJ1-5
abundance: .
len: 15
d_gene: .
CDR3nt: TGTGCCAGCAGCGGGGGGAAGACTAGCAATCAGCCCCAGCATTTT
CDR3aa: CASSGGKTSNQPQHF

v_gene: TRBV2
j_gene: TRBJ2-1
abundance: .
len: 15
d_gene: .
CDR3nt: TGTGCCAGCAGTGAAAGACAGGCCGCCTACAATGAGCAGTTCTTC
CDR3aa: CASSERQAAYNEQFF

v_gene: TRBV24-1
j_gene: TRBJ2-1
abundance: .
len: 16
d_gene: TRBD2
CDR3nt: TGTGCCACCAGTGATCTTAGCGGGGGGACGTACAATGAGCAGTTCTTC
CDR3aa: CATSDLSGGTYNEQFF

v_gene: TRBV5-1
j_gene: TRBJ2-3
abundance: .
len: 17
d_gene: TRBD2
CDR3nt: TGCGCCAGCAGCTTGGTACCTAGCGGGGGCGGCACAGATACGCAGTATTTT
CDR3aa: CASSLVPSGGGTDTQYF

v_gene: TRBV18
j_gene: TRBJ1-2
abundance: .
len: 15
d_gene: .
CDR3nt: TGTGCCAGCTCACCCGCGGGAGGGGAGGTCTATGGCTACACCTTC
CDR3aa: CASSPAGGEVYGYTF

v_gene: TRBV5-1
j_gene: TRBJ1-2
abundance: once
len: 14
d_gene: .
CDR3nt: TGCGCCAGCAGCTTGGAGACAGCCAACTATGGCTACACCTTC
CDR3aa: CASSLETANYGYTF

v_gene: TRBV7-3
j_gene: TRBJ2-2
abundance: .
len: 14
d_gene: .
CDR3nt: TGTGCCAGCAGCTTACAGGGGTCAACCGGGGAGCTGTTTTTT
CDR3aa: CASSLQGSTGELFF

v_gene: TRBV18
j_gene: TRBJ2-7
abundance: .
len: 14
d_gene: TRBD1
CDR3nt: TGTGCCAGCTCACCTTCGACAGGGATGTACGAGCAGTACTTC
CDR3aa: CASSPSTGMYEQYF

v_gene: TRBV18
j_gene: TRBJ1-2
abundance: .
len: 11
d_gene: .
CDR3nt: TGTGCCAGCTCACCGTTACAAGGCTACACCTTC
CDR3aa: CASSPLQGYTF

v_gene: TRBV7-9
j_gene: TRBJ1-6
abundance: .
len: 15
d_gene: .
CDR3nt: TGTGCCAGCAGCACTCCCGGGGTGGTGGGTTCACCCCTCCACTTT
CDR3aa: CASSTPGVVGSPLHF

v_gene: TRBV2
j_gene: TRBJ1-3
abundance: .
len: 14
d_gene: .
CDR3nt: TGTGCCAGCAACCCCTTTCGGGGTGGAAACACCATATATTTT
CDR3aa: CASNPFRGGNTIYF

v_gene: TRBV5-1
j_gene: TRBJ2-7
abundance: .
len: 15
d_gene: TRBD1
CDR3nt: TGCGCCAGCAGCCAATCCCCCGACAGGGCTAACGAGCAGTACTTC
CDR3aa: CASSQSPDRANEQYF

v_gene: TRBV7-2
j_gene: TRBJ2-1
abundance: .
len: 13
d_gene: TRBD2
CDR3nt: TGTGCCAGCAGAACGGCGGGGGGCAATGAGCAGTTCTTC
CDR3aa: CASRTAGGNEQFF

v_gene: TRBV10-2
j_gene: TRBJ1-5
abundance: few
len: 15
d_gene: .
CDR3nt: TGCGCCAGCAGTGTTGTGGGGGGTAACAATCAGCCCCAGCATTTT
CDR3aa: CASSVVGGNNQPQHF

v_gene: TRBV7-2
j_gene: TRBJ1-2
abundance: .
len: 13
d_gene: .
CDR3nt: TGTGCCAGCAGCCCTAACTTAAACTATGGCTACACCTTC
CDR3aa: CASSPNLNYGYTF

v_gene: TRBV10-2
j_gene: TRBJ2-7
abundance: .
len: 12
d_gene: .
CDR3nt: TGCGCCAGCAGTGAGTCTTCATACGAGCAGTACTTC
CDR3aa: CASSESSYEQYF

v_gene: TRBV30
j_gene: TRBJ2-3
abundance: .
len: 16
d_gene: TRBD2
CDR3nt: TGTGCCTGGAGCGGACTAGCGGGGGAGGGAGCAGATACGCAGTATTTT
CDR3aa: CAWSGLAGEGADTQYF

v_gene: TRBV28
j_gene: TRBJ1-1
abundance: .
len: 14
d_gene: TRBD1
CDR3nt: TGTGCCAGCAGTACCCGAAGTTCAGGGGGTAAAGCTTTCTTT
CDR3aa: CASSTRSSGGKAFF

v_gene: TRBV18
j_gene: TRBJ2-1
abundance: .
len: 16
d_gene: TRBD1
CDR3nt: TGTGCCAGCTCACCTTACAGGGACAGCCGATACAATGAGCAGTTCTTC
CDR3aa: CASSPYRDSRYNEQFF

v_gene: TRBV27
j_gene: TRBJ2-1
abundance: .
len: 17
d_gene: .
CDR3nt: TGTGCCAGCAGTCGTCACGGGACAAGCAGCTCCTACAATGAGCAGTTCTTC
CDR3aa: CASSRHGTSSSYNEQFF

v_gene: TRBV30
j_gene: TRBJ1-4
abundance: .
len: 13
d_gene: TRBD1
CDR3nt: TGTGCCTGCCAGGGACAGGGGAGGGAAAAACTGTTTTTT
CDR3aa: CACQGQGREKLFF

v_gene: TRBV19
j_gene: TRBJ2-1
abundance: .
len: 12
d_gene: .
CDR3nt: TGTGCCAGTAGTCGCTCAGGGAATGAGCAGTTCTTC
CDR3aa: CASSRSGNEQFF

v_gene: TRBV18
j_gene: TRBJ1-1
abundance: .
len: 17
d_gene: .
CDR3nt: TGTGCCAGCTCACCGTCGGGTGTTGTAGGATTGAACACTGAAGCTTTCTTT
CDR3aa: CASSPSGVVGLNTEAFF

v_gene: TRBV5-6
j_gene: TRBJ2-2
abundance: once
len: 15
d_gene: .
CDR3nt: TGTGCCAGCAGCTTAGGTAGCCTGAACACCGGGGAGCTGTTTTTT
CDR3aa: CASSLGSLNTGELFF

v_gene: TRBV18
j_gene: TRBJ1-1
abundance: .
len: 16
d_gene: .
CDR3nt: TGTGCCAGCTCCCCGCAAGGAGGCACAACTAACACTGAAGCTTTCTTT
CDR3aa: CASSPQGGTTNTEAFF